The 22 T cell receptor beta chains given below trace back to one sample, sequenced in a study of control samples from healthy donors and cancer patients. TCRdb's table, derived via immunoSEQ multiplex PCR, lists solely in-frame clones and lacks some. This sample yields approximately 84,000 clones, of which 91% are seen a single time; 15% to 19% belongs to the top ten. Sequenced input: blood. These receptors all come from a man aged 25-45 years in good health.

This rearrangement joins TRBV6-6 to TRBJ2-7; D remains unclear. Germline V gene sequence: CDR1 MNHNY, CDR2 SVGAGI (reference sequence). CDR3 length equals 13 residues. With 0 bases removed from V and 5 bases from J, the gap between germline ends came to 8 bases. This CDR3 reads CASSYSLHDEQYF. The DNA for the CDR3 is TGTGCCAGCAGTTACTCGTTACACGACGAGCAGTACTTC.

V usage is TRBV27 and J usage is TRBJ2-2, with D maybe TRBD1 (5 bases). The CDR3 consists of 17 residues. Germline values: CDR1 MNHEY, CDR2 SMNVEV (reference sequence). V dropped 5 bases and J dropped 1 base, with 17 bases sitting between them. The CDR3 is CASSPRQYPRNTGELFF. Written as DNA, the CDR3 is TGTGCCAGCAGTCCGCGACAGTATCCTAGGAACACCGGGGAGCTGTTTTTT.

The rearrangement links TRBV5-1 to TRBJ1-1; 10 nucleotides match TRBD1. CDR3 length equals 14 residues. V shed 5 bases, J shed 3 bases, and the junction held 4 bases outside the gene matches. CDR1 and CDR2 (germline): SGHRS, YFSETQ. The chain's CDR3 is CASRTGGAYTEAFF. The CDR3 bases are TGCGCCAGCAGGACAGGGGGCGCATACACTGAAGCTTTCTTT. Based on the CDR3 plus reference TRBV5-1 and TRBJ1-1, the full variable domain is KAGVTQTPRYLIKTRGQQVTLSCSPISGHRSVSWYQQTPGQGLQFLFEYFSETQRNKGNFPGRFSGRQFSNSRSEMNVSTLELGDSALYLCASRTGGAYTEAFFGQGTRLTVV.

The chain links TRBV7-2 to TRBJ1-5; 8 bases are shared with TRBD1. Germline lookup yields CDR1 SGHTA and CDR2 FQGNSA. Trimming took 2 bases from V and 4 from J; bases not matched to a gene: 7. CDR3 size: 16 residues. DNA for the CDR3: TGTGCCAGCAGCTTAATAACAGGGGGTGGGAATCAGCCCCAGCATTTT. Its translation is CASSLITGGGNQPQHF.

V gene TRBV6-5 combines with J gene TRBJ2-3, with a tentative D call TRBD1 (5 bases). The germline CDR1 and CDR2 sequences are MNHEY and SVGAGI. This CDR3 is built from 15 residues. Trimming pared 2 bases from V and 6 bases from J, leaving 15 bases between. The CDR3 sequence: CASSYRGRGQDTQYF. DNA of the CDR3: TGTGCCAGCAGTTACAGGGGAAGGGGTCAGGATACGCAGTATTTT.

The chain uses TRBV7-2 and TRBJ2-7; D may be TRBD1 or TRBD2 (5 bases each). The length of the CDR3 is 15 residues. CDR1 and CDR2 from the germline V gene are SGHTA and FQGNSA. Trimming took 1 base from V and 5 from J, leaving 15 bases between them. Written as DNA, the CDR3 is TGTGCCAGCAGCTTAGATATCAGGGAGCGCCACGAGCAGTACTTC. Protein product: CASSLDIRERHEQYF.

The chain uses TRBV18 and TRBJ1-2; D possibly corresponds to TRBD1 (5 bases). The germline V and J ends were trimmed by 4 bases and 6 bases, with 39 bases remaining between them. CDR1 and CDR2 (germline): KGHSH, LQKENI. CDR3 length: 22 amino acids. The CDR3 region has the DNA TGTGCCAGCTCACTGGAAATGGCGCGACAGATAATCCCTCTATCTCCTGTTCATGGCTACACCTTC. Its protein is CASSLEMARQIIPLSPVHGYTF. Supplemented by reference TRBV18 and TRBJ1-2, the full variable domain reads NAGVMQNPRHLVRRRGQEARLRCSPMKGHSHVYWYRQLPEEGLKFMVYLQKENIIDESGMPKERFSAEFPKEGPSILRIQQVVRGDSAAYFCASSLEMARQIIPLSPVHGYTFGSGTRLTVV.

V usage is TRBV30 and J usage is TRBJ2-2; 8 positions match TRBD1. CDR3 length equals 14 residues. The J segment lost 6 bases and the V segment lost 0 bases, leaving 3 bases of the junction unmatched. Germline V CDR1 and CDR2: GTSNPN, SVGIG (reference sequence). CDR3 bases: TGTGCCTGGAGTGTACTACAGGGGGCCGGGGAGCTGTTTTTT. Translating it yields CAWSVLQGAGELFF.

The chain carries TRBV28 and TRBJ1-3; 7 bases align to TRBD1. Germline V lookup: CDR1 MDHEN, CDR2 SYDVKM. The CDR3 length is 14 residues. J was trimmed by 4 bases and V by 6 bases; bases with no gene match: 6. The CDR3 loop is CASREGQLGNTIYF. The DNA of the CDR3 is TGTGCCAGCAGAGAGGGACAGCTAGGAAACACCATATATTTT.

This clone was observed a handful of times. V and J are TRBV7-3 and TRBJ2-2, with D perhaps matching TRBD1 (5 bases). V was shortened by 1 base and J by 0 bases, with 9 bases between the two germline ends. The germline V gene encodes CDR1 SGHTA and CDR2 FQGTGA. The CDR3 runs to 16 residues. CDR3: CASSLNPGTNTGELFF. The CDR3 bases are TGTGCCAGCAGCTTAAATCCAGGGACGAACACCGGGGAGCTGTTTTTT.

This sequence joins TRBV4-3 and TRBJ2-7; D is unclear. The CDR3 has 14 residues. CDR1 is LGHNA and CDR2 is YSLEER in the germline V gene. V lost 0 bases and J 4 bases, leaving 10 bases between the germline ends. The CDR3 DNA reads TGCGCCAGCAGCCAAGATCGGCCTTCTTACGAGCAGTACTTC. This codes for CASSQDRPSYEQYF.

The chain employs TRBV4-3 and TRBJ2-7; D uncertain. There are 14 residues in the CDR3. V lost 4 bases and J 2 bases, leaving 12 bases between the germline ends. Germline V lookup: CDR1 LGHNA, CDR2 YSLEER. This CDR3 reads CASSRNRATYEQYF. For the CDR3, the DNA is TGCGCCAGCAGCCGAAACCGGGCCACCTACGAGCAGTACTTC.

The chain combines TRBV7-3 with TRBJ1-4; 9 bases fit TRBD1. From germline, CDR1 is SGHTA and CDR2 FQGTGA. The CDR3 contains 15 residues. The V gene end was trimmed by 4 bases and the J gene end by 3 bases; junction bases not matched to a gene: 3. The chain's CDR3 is CASSSTGGSNEKLFF. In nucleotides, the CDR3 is TGTGCCAGCAGCTCAACAGGGGGCTCTAATGAAAAACTGTTTTTT.

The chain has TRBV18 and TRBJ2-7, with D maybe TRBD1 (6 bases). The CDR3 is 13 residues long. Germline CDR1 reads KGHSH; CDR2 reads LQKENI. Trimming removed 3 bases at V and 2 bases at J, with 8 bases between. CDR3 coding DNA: TGTGCCAGCTCACCTTCAGGGGCCTACGAGCAGTACTTC. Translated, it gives CASSPSGAYEQYF.

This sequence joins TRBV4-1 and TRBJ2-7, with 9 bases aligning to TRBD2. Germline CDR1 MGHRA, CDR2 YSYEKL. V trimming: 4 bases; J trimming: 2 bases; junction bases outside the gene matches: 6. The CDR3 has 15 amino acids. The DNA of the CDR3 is TGCGCCAGCAGCCCCCTTGCTAGCGGGACCTACGAGCAGTACTTC. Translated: CASSPLASGTYEQYF.

In DNA form, the CDR3 reads TGTGCCAGCAGCTTGGGCCTCAACGGCTACACCTTC. Its protein is CASSLGLNGYTF. This rearrangement joins TRBV5-6 to TRBJ1-2; unclear D gene. The CDR3 is 12 residues long. The V and J ends lost 0 bases and 8 bases respectively, with 8 bases between them. Germline CDR1 and CDR2: SGHDT and YYEEEE. The full variable domain, its missing parts supplied by reference TRBV5-6 and TRBJ1-2, is DAGVTQSPTHLIKTRGQQVTLRCSPKSGHDTVSWYQQALGQGPQFIFQYYEEEERQRGNFPDRFSGHQFPNYSSELNVNALLLGDSALYLCASSLGLNGYTFGSGTRLTVV.

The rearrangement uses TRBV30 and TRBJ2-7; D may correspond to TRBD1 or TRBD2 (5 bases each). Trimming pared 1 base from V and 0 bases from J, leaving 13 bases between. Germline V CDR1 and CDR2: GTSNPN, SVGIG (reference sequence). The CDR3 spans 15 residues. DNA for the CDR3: TGTGCCTGGAGTGCCTCCGGGACGGGCTCCTACGAGCAGTACTTC. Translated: CAWSASGTGSYEQYF.

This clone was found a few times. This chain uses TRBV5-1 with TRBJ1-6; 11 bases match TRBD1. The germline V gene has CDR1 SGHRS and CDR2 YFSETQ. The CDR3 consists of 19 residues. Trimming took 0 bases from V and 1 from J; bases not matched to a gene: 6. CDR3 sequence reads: CASSLERGQGGSYNSPLHF. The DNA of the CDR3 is TGCGCCAGCAGCTTGGAGAGGGGACAGGGGGGATCCTATAATTCACCCCTCCACTTT.

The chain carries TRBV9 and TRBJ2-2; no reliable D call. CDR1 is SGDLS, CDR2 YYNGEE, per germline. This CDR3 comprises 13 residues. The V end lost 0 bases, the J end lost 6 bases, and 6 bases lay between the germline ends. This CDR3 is CASSVDDSGELFF. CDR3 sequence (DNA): TGTGCCAGCAGCGTAGATGACTCCGGGGAGCTGTTTTTT.

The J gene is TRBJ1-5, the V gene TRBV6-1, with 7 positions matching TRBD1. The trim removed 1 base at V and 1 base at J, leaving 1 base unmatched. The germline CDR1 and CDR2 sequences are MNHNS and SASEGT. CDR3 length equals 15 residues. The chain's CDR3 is CASSEGTGSNQPQHF. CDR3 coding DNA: TGTGCCAGCAGTGAAGGGACAGGCAGCAATCAGCCCCAGCATTTT.

This CDR3 is CASSYLVVGQKSSGNTIYF. Here the CDR3 DNA reads TGTGCCAGCAGTTATCTGGTCGTGGGGCAGAAGAGCTCTGGAAACACCATATATTTT. This sequence joins TRBV6-2 or TRBV6-3 and TRBJ1-3, with TRBD1 as a possible D gene (5 bases). In germline, CDR1 is MNHEY, CDR2 SVGEGT. CDR3 size: 19 residues. Trimming cost V 3 bases and J 0 bases, with 21 bases left between them.

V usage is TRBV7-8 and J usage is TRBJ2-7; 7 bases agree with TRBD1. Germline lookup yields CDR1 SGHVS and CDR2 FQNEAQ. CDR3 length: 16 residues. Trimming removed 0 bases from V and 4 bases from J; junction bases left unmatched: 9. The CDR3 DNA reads TGTGCCAGCAGCTTAGCGGCCGGGGCAGGGGGTTACGAGCAGTACTTC. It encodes CASSLAAGAGGYEQYF. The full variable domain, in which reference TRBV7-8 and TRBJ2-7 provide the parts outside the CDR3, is GAGVSQSPRYKVAKRGQDVALRCDPISGHVSLFWYQQALGQGPEFLTYFQNEAQLDKSGLPSDRFFAERPEGSVSTLKIQRTQQEDSAVYLCASSLAAGAGGYEQYFGPGTRLTVT.